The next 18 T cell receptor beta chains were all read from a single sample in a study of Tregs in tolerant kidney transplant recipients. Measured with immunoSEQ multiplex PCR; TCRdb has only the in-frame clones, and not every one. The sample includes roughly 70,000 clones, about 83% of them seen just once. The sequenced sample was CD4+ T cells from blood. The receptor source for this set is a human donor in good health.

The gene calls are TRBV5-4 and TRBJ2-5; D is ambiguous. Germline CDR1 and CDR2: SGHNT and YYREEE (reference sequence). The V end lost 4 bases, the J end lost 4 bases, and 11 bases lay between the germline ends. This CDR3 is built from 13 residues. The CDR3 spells CASSPPTSETQYF. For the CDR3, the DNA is TGTGCCAGCAGCCCTCCCACCTCAGAGACCCAGTACTTC.

The DNA for the CDR3 is TGTGCCAGCAGCCCAACCCAGGGTGCTGGAAACACCATATATTTT. It codes for CASSPTQGAGNTIYF. This sequence joins TRBV7-9 and TRBJ1-3; possibly TRBD1 for D (5 bases). Germline CDR1 SEHNR, CDR2 FQNEAQ (reference sequence). This CDR3 comprises 15 residues. Deletions cut 5 bases from V and 2 bases from J, with 13 bases between.

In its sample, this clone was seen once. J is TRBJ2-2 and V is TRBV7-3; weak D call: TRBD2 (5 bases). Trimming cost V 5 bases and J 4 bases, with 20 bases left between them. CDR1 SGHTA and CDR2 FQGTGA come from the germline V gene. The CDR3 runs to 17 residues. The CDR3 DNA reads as TGTGCCAGCAGCCCTACCGGGTCCGGGGTGTTCACCGGGGAGCTGTTTTTT. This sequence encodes CASSPTGSGVFTGELFF.

The CDR3 spells CASSILAGESYEQYF. In nucleotides, the CDR3 is TGTGCCAGCAGCATACTAGCGGGAGAATCCTACGAGCAGTACTTC. This chain joins TRBV7-2 and TRBJ2-7; 11 nucleotides match TRBD2. J lost 1 base, V lost 5 bases, and 4 bases had no gene match. This CDR3 region has 15 residues. CDR1 and CDR2 from the germline V gene are SGHTA and FQGNSA. Together with reference TRBV7-2 and TRBJ2-7, the CDR3 gives the full variable domain: GAGVSQSPSNKVTEKGKDVELRCDPISGHTALYWYRQSLGQGLEFLIYFQGNSAPDKSGLPSDRFSAERTGGSVSTLTIQRTQQEDSAVYLCASSILAGESYEQYFGPGTRLTVT.

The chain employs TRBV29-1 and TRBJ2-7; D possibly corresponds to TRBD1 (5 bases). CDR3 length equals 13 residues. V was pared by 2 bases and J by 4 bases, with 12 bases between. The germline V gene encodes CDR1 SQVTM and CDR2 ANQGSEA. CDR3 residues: CSVEPDSSYEQYF. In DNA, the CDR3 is TGCAGCGTTGAACCCGACAGTTCTTACGAGCAGTACTTC.

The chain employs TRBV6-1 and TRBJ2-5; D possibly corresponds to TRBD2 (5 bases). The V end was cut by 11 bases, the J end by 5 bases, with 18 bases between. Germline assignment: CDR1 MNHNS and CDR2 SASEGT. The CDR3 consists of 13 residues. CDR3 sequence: CAERASPTETQYF. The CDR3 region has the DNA TGTGCCGAGAGGGCTTCCCCAACGGAGACCCAGTACTTC.

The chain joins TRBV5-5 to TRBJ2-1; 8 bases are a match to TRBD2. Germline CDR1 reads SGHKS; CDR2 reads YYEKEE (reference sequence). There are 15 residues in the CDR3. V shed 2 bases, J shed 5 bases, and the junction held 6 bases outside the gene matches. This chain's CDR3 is CASSLAGDNDNEQFF. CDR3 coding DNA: TGTGCCAGCAGCTTAGCGGGGGATAACGACAATGAGCAGTTCTTC.

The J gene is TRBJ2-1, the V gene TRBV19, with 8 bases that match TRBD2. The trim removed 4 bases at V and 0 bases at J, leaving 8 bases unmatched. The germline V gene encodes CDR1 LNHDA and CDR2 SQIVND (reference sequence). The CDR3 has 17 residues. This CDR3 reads CASSTGTRWSSYNEQFF. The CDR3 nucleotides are TGTGCCAGTAGTACCGGGACTAGATGGAGCTCCTACAATGAGCAGTTCTTC.

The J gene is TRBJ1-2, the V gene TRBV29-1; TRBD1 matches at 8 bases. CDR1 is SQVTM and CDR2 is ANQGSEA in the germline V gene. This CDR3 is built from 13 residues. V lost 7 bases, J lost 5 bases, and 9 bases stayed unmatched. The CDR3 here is CSGGQGALYGYTF. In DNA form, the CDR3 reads TGCAGCGGAGGGCAGGGGGCCCTTTATGGCTACACCTTC.

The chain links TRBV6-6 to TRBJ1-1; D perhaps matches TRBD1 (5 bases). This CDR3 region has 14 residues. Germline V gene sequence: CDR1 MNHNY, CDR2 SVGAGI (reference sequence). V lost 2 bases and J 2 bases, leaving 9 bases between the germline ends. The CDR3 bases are TGTGCCAGCAGTTACCGACAGATAAACACTGAAGCTTTCTTT. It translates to CASSYRQINTEAFF.

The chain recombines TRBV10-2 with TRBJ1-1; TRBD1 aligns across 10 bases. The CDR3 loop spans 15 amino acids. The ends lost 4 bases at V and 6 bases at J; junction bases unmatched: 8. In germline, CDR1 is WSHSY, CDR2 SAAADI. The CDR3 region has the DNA TGCGCCAGCAGTGCGGGGACAGGGGCATCACCTGAAGCTTTCTTT. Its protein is CASSAGTGASPEAFF.

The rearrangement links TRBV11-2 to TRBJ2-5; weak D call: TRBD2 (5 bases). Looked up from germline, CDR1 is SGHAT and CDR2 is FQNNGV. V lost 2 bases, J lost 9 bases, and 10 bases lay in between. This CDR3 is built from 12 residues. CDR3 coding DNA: TGTGCCAGCAGCTTAAGCCTGGAGGCCCAGTACTTC. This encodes CASSLSLEAQYF. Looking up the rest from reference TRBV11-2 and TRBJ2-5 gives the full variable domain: EAGVAQSPRYKIIEKRQSVAFWCNPISGHATLYWYQQILGQGPKLLIQFQNNGVVDDSQLPKDRFSAERLKGVDSTLKIQPAKLEDSAVYLCASSLSLEAQYFGPGTRLLVL.

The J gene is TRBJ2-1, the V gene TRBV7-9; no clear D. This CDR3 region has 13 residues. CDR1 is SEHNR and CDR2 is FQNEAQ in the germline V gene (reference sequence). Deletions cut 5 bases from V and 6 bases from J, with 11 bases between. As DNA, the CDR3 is TGTGCCAGCAGCGGTCCCCGGCCCAATGAGCAGTTCTTC. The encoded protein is CASSGPRPNEQFF. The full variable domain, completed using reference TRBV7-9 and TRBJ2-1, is DTGVSQNPRHKITKRGQNVTFRCDPISEHNRLYWYRQTLGQGPEFLTYFQNEAQLEKSRLLSDRFSAERPKGSFSTLEIQRTEQGDSAMYLCASSGPRPNEQFFGPGTRLTVL.

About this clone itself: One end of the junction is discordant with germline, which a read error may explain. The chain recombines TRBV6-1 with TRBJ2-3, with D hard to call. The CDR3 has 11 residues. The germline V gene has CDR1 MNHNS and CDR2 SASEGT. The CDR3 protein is CASREVDTQYF. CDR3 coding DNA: TGTGCCAGCAGGGAAGTAGATACGCAGTATTTT.

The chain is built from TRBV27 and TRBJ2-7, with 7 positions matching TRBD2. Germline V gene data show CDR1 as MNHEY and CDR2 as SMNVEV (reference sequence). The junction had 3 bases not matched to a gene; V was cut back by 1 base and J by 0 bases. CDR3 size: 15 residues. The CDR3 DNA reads TGTGCCAGCAGTTTATTCTCGGGGGGCTCCTACGAGCAGTACTTC. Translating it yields CASSLFSGGSYEQYF.

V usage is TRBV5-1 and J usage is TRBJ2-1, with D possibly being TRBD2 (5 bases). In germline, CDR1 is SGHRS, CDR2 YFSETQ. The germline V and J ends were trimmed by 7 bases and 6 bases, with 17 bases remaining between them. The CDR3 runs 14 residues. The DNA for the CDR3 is TGCGCCAGCGGAATCGGTGCGGGCCCCAATGAGCAGTTCTTC. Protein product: CASGIGAGPNEQFF.

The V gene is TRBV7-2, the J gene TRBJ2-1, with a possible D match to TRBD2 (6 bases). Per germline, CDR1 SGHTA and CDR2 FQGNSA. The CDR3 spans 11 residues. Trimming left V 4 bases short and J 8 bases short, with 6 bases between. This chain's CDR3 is CASSSGDEQFF. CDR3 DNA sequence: TGTGCCAGCAGCTCGGGGGATGAGCAGTTCTTC.

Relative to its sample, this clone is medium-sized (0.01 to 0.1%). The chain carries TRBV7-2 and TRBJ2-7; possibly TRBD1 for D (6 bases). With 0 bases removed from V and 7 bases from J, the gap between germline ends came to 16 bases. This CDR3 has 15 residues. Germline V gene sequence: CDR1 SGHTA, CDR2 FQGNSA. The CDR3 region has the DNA TGTGCCAGCAGCTTAGCGCAGGGGCGGACTGGGGAGCAGTACTTC. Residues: CASSLAQGRTGEQYF.